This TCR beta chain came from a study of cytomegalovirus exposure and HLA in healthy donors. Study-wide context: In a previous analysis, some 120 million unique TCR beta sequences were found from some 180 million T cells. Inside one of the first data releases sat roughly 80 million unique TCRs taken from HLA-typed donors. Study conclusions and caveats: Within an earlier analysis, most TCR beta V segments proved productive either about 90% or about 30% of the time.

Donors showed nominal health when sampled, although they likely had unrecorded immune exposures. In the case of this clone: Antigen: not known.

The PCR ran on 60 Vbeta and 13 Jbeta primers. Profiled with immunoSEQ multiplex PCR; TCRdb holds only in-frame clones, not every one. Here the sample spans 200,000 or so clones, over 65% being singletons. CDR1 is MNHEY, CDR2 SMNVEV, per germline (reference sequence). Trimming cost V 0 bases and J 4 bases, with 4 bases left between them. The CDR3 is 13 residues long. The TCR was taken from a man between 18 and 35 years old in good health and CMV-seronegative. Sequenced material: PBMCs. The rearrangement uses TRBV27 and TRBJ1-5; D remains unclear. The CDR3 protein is CASSLSRNQPQHF. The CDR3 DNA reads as TGTGCCAGCAGTTTATCACGGAATCAGCCCCAGCATTTT.